Below, one T cell receptor beta chain is given with its context. CDR3 length equals 15 residues. CDR1 is MNHEY, CDR2 SVGEGT, per germline. V lost 5 bases and J lost 5, with 18 bases in between. This sample was included in a study of Ad26.COV2.S vaccination and SARS-CoV-2 variants. Assay used: immunoSEQ multiplex PCR; TCRdb lists only in-frame clones, some missing. The sample includes roughly 390,000 clones, about 85% of them seen just once. Specified treatment: 15 to 20 received Ad26.COV2.S at low or high dose, single or two shots; five or six received placebo; per-sample allocation not given. Specimens were obtained on day 63 following the first vaccine or placebo injection.

The source of this sequence is a person between 18 and 60 years old who received the Ad26.COV2.S COVID-19 vaccine or a placebo. The chain employs TRBV6-2 or TRBV6-3 and TRBJ2-5; D is perhaps TRBD1 (6 bases). The sample consisted of peripheral blood, taken in a trial of Ad26.COV2.S vaccine versus placebo. CDR3 DNA: TGTGCCAGCAGTCTTCAGGGGATTTCGATGGAGACCCAGTACTTC. Amino acid sequence: CASSLQGISMETQYF.